The rows below give T cell receptor beta chains drawn from one sample of a study of T cells after posttransplantation cyclophosphamide. Sequencing was performed with immunoSEQ multiplex PCR; in TCRdb, only in-frame clones are kept and a portion is missing. Recorded here are approximately 35,000 clones, none singletons. Sequencing was done on a sample of PBMCs. Receptor source: a woman aged 30 to 39 in good health and a related stem cell transplant donor. Each CDR3 is given without its conserved first and last residue.

v_gene,j_gene,CDR3aa
TRBV4-3,TRBJ2-1,ASSQVITRGYNEQF
TRBV10-3,TRBJ2-5,AISDTLAGGGETQY
TRBV7-9,TRBJ1-3,ASSSRGLGNTIY
TRBV28,TRBJ1-3,ASSYKFRDSSSGNTIY
TRBV29-1,TRBJ1-1,SVDGDRAEAF
TRBV7-2,TRBJ1-6,ASSPRAGRVGSYNSPLH
TRBV6-6,TRBJ1-5,ASSPGVINNQPQH
TRBV5-4,TRBJ1-2,ASSSRVTNYGYT
TRBV9,TRBJ2-3,ASSVEGLTTDTQY
TRBV4-2,TRBJ2-7,ASSQDARYEQY
TRBV12-3/TRBV12-4,TRBJ1-5,ASRSTGNQPQH
TRBV19,TRBJ2-5,ASSRGEGLVETQY